This T cell receptor beta chain was recovered during a study of T cell responses to AZD1222 COVID-19 vaccine (dated by TCRdb to 2020 to 2023). With respect to the entire study: A total of 230 to 250 trial participants underwent TCR sequencing, of whom around 210 had received two doses of AZD1222 and 26 had received two doses of the MenACWY control vaccine. Enrollment into the trials was organized by age into subgroups of 18-55, 56-69 and 70-plus years, and those subgroups contained approximately 160, 26 and 62 TCR-sequenced participants, respectively.

V drops 6 bases and J drops 1 base, leaving 12 bases in between. The germline V gene provides CDR1 MNHEY and CDR2 SVGAGI. The CDR3 covers 14 residues, taking in both the cysteine and the phenylalanine. Here the CDR3 DNA is all that survives: 42 bases in frame from base 1. What the time point label conveys for this sample: about 28 days (+/-7) after the second vaccine dose. Because spike-specific TCR depth and breadth did not differ between the two schedules, AZD1222 recipients who got a second dose at roughly 4 weeks were pooled with those who got a second dose at roughly 12 weeks. Samples from vaccinated people were obtained from the UK trials COV001 and COV002, which included a single-blind randomized controlled phase 2/3 trial of AZD1222 (ChAdOx1 nCoV-19) in healthy adults. Trial participant PBMC samples were collected at day 0 and day 28 after the second dose for TCRbeta chain sequencing. The CDR3 regions of human TCRbeta chains were analyzed by immunosequencing. For the original study's pipeline: Repertoire TCRs were matched against a reference library of SARS-CoV-2-specific TCRs generated with the MIRA antigen-specificity platform. Breadth was defined as the fraction of unique TCRs that were SARS-CoV-2-associated, and depth was defined as the fraction of total T cells that were SARS-CoV-2-associated. Using the MIRA data, each spike-specific TCR was assigned both to the spike region to which the TCR was reactive and to a CD4 or CD8 class. Log10-transformed breadth and depth values were compared by one-way ANOVA with Sidak's multiple comparisons tests. The clones in this table, taken by TCRdb from immuneACCESS, are in-frame only. Not every clone is retained; where verified, under half of the shortfall comes from an unresolved V gene, and the cause of the rest is unknown. The V and J calls and clone size come from that table; D and trimming were worked out from the DNA. Recorded for this sample are approximately 140,000 clones; roughly nine tenths of them occurred a single time. The ten most abundant clones make up about 3.8% of the sample.

To note about this clone: It lacks a known antigen. Per-base qualities were not stored, and no clone one base away is much larger.

Study-level results and caveats: Conclusions about previously exposed vaccinees are limited, since just six AZD1222 recipients were seropositive for SARS-CoV-2 at baseline. The whole spike protein was spanned by vaccine-associated CD4 TCRs, and dominant responses were seen in regions 160-218 and 743-854. Because no samples from the day 14 peak response were available, repertoires could be characterized only after the peak T cell response. After two AZD1222 doses, spike-specific TCR breadth and depth were significantly higher than at day 0 and than in MenACWY recipients. Reportedly, almost half of the unique spike-specific TCRs recognized epitopes lying outside the regions that are mutated in the B.1.351 and B.1.1.7 variants. In the small 56-69-year group, the increase in depth fell short of significance, most likely because of low power. Participants were mostly white British and included more females than males, and it was suggested by the authors that clonal diversity may have been underestimated.

The material sequenced was peripheral blood, taken 28 days after the second AZD1222 dose. The sequence came from an adult who received the AZD1222 COVID-19 vaccine. The rearrangement combines TRBV6-5 with TRBJ1-1, and the D gene may be TRBD1, 6 bases matching. The DNA sequence follows: TGTGCCAGCAGCGCATGGACAGAGAACACTGAAGCTTTCTTT. Translated, this is CASSAWTENTEAFF.